One and the same sample provided the 23 T cell receptor beta chains below, sequenced in a study of neoadjuvant anti-PD-1 for oral cavity cancer. Generated by immunoSEQ multiplex PCR, the TCRdb table keeps only in-frame clones and is missing some. Seen here are about 14,000 clones, roughly 70% observed once, and the top ten hold 2% to 2.5%. The sample here was PBMCs, taken before nivolumab (anti-PD-1) treatment. The origin of the receptors is a person aged 35 to 85 with oral cavity squamous cell carcinoma.

This clone was recorded a few times. This chain connects TRBV18 to TRBJ2-7; 7 nucleotides match TRBD1. The CDR3 is 16 residues long. V shed 4 bases, J shed 0 bases, and the junction held 9 bases outside the gene matches. Germline loops: CDR1 KGHSH, CDR2 LQKENI. The CDR3 coding sequence is TGTGCCAGCTCACGAAGGGACAGCCTTAGCTCCTACGAGCAGTACTTC. Residues: CASSRRDSLSSYEQYF.

The chain carries TRBV28 and TRBJ1-4; D is possibly TRBD1 (5 bases). V shed 6 bases and J shed 3 bases, with 11 bases lying between them. CDR1 and CDR2 (germline): MDHEN, SYDVKM. This CDR3 has 14 residues. CDR3 region: CASSLRDPNEKLFF. CDR3 bases: TGTGCCAGCAGCCTCAGGGACCCTAATGAAAAACTGTTTTTT.

The rearrangement links TRBV10-3 to TRBJ1-2; 8 bases are shared with TRBD1. CDR3 length: 14 amino acids. V lost 2 bases and J lost 4; bases outside the gene matches: 3. Germline CDR1 and CDR2: ENHRY and SYGVKD. CDR3 loop: CAISEQGAGYGYTF. CDR3 DNA sequence: TGTGCCATCAGTGAGCAGGGGGCAGGCTATGGCTACACCTTC.

This clone was observed a few times. V usage is TRBV4-1 and J usage is TRBJ2-7, with 11 bases aligning to TRBD2. Looked up from germline, CDR1 is MGHRA and CDR2 is YSYEKL. This CDR3 region has 17 residues. V was pared by 2 bases and J by 5 bases, with 11 bases of the junction left unmatched. The CDR3 loop reads CASSQMLTSGIVDEQYF. CDR3 bases: TGCGCCAGCAGCCAAATGTTGACTAGCGGGATAGTCGACGAGCAGTACTTC.

The chain links TRBV6-5 to TRBJ2-2; 7 bases line up with TRBD1. The CDR3 is 14 amino acids. J was trimmed by 3 bases and V by 6 bases; bases with no gene match: 4. Germline values: CDR1 MNHEY, CDR2 SVGAGI. The CDR3 region is CASRPRGHTGELFF. The CDR3 nucleotides read TGTGCCAGCAGACCTAGGGGGCACACCGGGGAGCTGTTTTTT.

This chain uses TRBV9 with TRBJ1-3, with a possible D match to TRBD1 (6 bases). V was cut by 3 bases and J by 0 bases, with 19 bases left in between. The CDR3 runs 18 residues. The germline V gene encodes CDR1 SGDLS and CDR2 YYNGEE. CDR3: CASSEGGRVFSSGNTIYF. CDR3 coding DNA: TGTGCCAGCAGCGAGGGGGGCAGGGTCTTTTCCTCTGGAAACACCATATATTTT.

This clone was detected only a few times. This chain links TRBV7-9 with TRBJ1-3; possible D gene TRBD1, 5 bases. Germline V gives CDR1 SEHNR, CDR2 FQNEAQ (reference sequence). The CDR3 contains 14 residues. With 4 bases removed from V and 7 bases from J, the gap between germline ends came to 14 bases. CDR3 nucleotides: TGTGCCAGCAGCTCTAGGGACTCTATTAACACCATATATTTT. It translates to CASSSRDSINTIYF.

The chain joins TRBV5-1 to TRBJ1-4, with D unclear. CDR3 length: 14 residues. Trimming shortened V by 8 bases and J by 4 bases, and 15 bases separated the two germline ends. The germline CDR1 and CDR2 sequences are SGHRS and YFSETQ. The CDR3 reads CASRSREINEKLFF. The CDR3 bases are TGCGCCAGTCGCTCTCGGGAGATTAATGAAAAACTGTTTTTT. Combining the CDR3 with reference TRBV5-1 and TRBJ1-4 gives the whole variable domain KAGVTQTPRYLIKTRGQQVTLSCSPISGHRSVSWYQQTPGQGLQFLFEYFSETQRNKGNFPGRFSGRQFSNSRSEMNVSTLELGDSALYLCASRSREINEKLFFGSGTQLSVL.

CDR3 loop: CASKKGLSSGNTIYF. Here the CDR3 DNA reads TGTGCCAGCAAAAAGGGCCTCAGCTCTGGAAACACCATATATTTT. V gene TRBV2 combines with J gene TRBJ1-3, with D unresolved. The germline V and J ends were trimmed by 7 bases and 0 bases, with 13 bases remaining between them. Germline CDR1 SNHLY, CDR2 FYNNEI. CDR3 length: 15 amino acids.

The chain carries TRBV19 and TRBJ1-2; 9 bases fit TRBD1. The ends lost 5 bases at V and 6 bases at J; junction bases unmatched: 7. This CDR3 region has 14 residues. The germline V gene has CDR1 LNHDA and CDR2 SQIVND (reference sequence). The CDR3 reads CASSVTGGRDGYTF. The CDR3 nucleotides are TGTGCCAGTAGTGTGACAGGGGGAAGAGATGGCTACACCTTC.

The chain has TRBV11-2 and TRBJ2-7, with a weak D call TRBD2 (5 bases). From germline, CDR1 is SGHAT and CDR2 FQNNGV. The CDR3 contains 14 residues. V gave up 5 bases and J gave up 5 bases, with 16 bases separating them. CDR3 region: CASSPGSSKDEQYF. CDR3 coding DNA: TGTGCCAGCAGCCCTGGGAGTAGCAAAGACGAGCAGTACTTC.

In its sample, this clone was seen a few times. This chain connects TRBV6-1 to TRBJ1-5; D perhaps matches TRBD1 (5 bases). Germline CDR1 is MNHNS and CDR2 is SASEGT. Trimming cost V 8 bases and J 3 bases, with 17 bases left between them. The CDR3 runs to 15 residues. CDR3 amino acids: CASWYSGGNNQPQHF. Here the CDR3 DNA reads TGTGCCAGCTGGTATAGTGGGGGTAACAATCAGCCCCAGCATTTT.

This clone has a single count. This rearrangement joins TRBV4-2 to TRBJ2-6, with 10 positions matching TRBD2. CDR1 and CDR2 from the germline V gene are LGHNA and YNFKEQ. With V trimmed by 1 base and J by 0 bases, 3 bases remained unmatched. The CDR3 contains 18 residues. As DNA, the CDR3 is TGTGCCAGCAGCCAAGTAGGACTAGCGGACTCTGGGGCCAACGTCCTGACTTTC. Translating it yields CASSQVGLADSGANVLTF.

This clone was observed a few times. This chain uses TRBV5-4 with TRBJ2-7, with D perhaps matching TRBD1 or TRBD2 (5 bases each). CDR3 length: 13 residues. CDR1 and CDR2 (germline): SGHNT, YYREEE (reference sequence). Trimming left V 0 bases short and J 9 bases short, with 13 bases between. CDR3 coding DNA: TGTGCCAGCAGCTTGGCCGGGACGGAAGGGCAGTACTTC. Translation: CASSLAGTEGQYF.

This clone is a singleton in its sample. V usage is TRBV2 and J usage is TRBJ1-1, with D hard to call. This CDR3 is 13 amino acids long. V gave up 7 bases and J gave up 4 bases, with 13 bases separating them. Per the germline V gene, CDR1 is SNHLY and CDR2 is FYNNEI. CDR3: CASTGNLATEAFF. The DNA for the CDR3 is TGTGCCAGCACGGGCAACCTGGCCACTGAAGCTTTCTTT.

The chain links TRBV5-1 to TRBJ2-1, with TRBD2 matching 14 bases. Germline-derived CDR1 and CDR2 are SGHRS and YFSETQ. CDR3 size: 16 residues. V lost 4 bases, J lost 7 bases, and 7 bases stayed unmatched. The CDR3 sequence: CASSASGTSGRNEQFF. CDR3 in DNA: TGCGCCAGCAGCGCTTCCGGGACTAGCGGGAGAAATGAGCAGTTCTTC.

The chain combines TRBV6-6 with TRBJ1-1, with a tentative D call TRBD1 (5 bases). V was clipped by 6 bases and J by 1 base, with 9 bases between them. The CDR3 is 13 residues long. Germline V lookup: CDR1 MNHNY, CDR2 SVGAGI (reference sequence). The CDR3 here is CASRPGQNTEAFF. CDR3 DNA sequence: TGTGCCAGCAGGCCTGGACAGAACACTGAAGCTTTCTTT.

This clone came up once. The chain is built from TRBV9 and TRBJ2-3; TRBD2 agrees at 9 bases. Trimming cost V 2 bases and J 1 base; bases outside gene matches: 11. From germline, CDR1 is SGDLS and CDR2 YYNGEE. The length of the CDR3 is 18 residues. CDR3 residues: CASSVPPAGGWGTDTQYF. CDR3 coding DNA: TGTGCCAGCAGCGTTCCCCCAGCGGGAGGATGGGGCACAGATACGCAGTATTTT.

This clone was counted a few times. V and J are TRBV10-3 and TRBJ1-1, with 10 bases matching TRBD1. CDR1 and CDR2 (germline): ENHRY, SYGVKD. J was trimmed by 6 bases and V by 6 bases; bases with no gene match: 4. The CDR3 is 13 residues long. The CDR3 loop is CAIRGTGDPEAFF. The CDR3 nucleotides read TGTGCCATCAGGGGGACAGGGGACCCTGAAGCTTTCTTT.

This clone turned up a few times. The chain carries TRBV6-5 and TRBJ2-1, with D possibly being TRBD1 (6 bases). This CDR3 is 14 amino acids long. CDR1 is MNHEY, CDR2 SVGAGI, per germline. Trimming took 5 bases from V and 3 from J, leaving 11 bases between them. DNA of the CDR3: TGTGCCAGCAGTACCCTGGACAGCTACAATGAGCAGTTCTTC. Translated: CASSTLDSYNEQFF.

This chain joins TRBV18 and TRBJ2-7; unclear D gene. Between the trimmed V and J ends, which lost 1 base and 0 bases, there was a span of 7 bases. The CDR3 is made up of 14 amino acids. Germline CDR1 is KGHSH and CDR2 is LQKENI. The CDR3 sequence is CASSPQASSYEQYF. DNA of the CDR3: TGTGCCAGCTCACCACAAGCATCCTCCTACGAGCAGTACTTC.

The chain links TRBV5-6 to TRBJ1-1; TRBD1 aligns across 7 bases. Germline loops: CDR1 SGHDT, CDR2 YYEEEE. J lost 7 bases, V lost 6 bases, and 9 bases had no gene match. This CDR3 is 13 amino acids long. The CDR3 region is CASTVPGQIEAFF. The CDR3 DNA is TGTGCCAGCACCGTCCCGGGACAGATTGAAGCTTTCTTT.

The V and J genes are TRBV7-8 and TRBJ1-1, with 7 bases fitting TRBD1. Per germline, CDR1 SGHVS and CDR2 FQNEAQ. V lost 6 bases and J lost 8; bases outside the gene matches: 12. The CDR3 consists of 14 residues. This CDR3 reads CASSKTAGGKEAFF. The CDR3, as DNA: TGTGCCAGCAGTAAGACAGCAGGGGGGAAAGAAGCTTTCTTT.